The TCR beta chain under discussion was sequenced for a study of cytomegalovirus exposure and HLA in healthy donors. The overall study: Of about 390 genotyped donors, around 80% grouped in the Caucasian-associated ancestry cluster. The study, taken as a whole, reports: Presence/absence analyses rested on an assumption that sequencing depth was roughly uniform across donors. Accounts indicate the classifier identified cytomegalovirus status with strong specificity and sensitivity. Most TCR beta V segments were productive about 90% or about 30% of the time in an earlier analysis.

For this clone: The antigen is unknown.

The PCR ran on 60 Vbeta and 13 Jbeta primers. Profiled with immunoSEQ multiplex PCR; TCRdb holds only in-frame clones, not every one. The sample has under 200,000 clones; around three quarters are singletons. The source is a woman in her thirties in good health and CMV-seropositive. The sequenced material came from PBMCs.

The CDR3 sequence is CASSMMAGRRQPQHF. CDR3 in DNA: TGTGCCAGTAGTATGATGGCAGGGCGAAGGCAGCCCCAGCATTTT. The chain links TRBV19 to TRBJ1-5; the D gene is possibly TRBD1 (5 bases). Germline loops: CDR1 LNHDA, CDR2 SQIVND (reference sequence). Deletions cut 3 bases from V and 7 bases from J, with 16 bases between. This CDR3 has 15 residues.